The T cell receptor (beta chain) under discussion was sequenced for a study of blood T cell dynamics during melanoma immunotherapy. Regarding the study as a whole: At W3, later disease-control patients showed bifurcated PBMC repertoire changes, unlike progressors. Whether repertoire-driving clones were melanoma-specific could not be determined.

The time point here: pre-treatment baseline. Disease control meant complete response, partial response or stable disease at 12 weeks. The CDR3 extends over 16 amino acids. Unmatched junction bases numbered 10, after V lost 2 bases and J lost 4 bases. Germline CDR1 and CDR2: LNHDA and SQIVND (reference sequence). Here immunoSEQ multiplex PCR was the method, and the copy in TCRdb shows in-frame clones only, minus some. The repertoire includes approximately 9,600 clones, roughly 90% of them detected once, and around a tenth sits in the top ten. With regard to this clone: Antigen unknown.

The TCR originated in a human donor with melanoma. Sequenced here: blood, sampled from a patient treated with checkpoint blockade. The J gene is TRBJ1-2, the V gene TRBV19, with 7 nucleotides matching TRBD1. CDR3 in amino acids: CASSIRGDRSLYGYTF. The CDR3, as DNA: TGTGCCAGTAGTATAAGGGGGGACAGAAGCCTCTATGGCTACACCTTC.